Listed below are T cell receptor beta chains from one sample, sequenced in a study of chemoradiotherapy in HPV16-positive cancers. Only in-frame clones appear in the TCRdb table, and some are missing; sequencing was by immunoSEQ multiplex PCR. Of about 22,000 clones in the sample, roughly 90% were seen once. This specimen was blood, taken from a patient who underwent chemoradiotherapy. The receptors originated from a human donor with HPV-associated anogenital cancer. Each CDR3 is given with its conserved first and last residue. Each record gives: D gene, CDR3 length, J gene, clone size, V gene, CDR3 DNA, CDR3 protein. A D gene is named only where the DNA matches it firmly. A clone size is listed for some rows: how often the clone was seen (once, few, many), or a class if it is expanded.

NA	12	TRBJ2-4	NA	TRBV14	TGTGCCAGCAGCCACAATATAAACATTCAGTACTTC	CASSHNINIQYF
NA	15	TRBJ1-1	few	TRBV14	TGTGCCAGCAGCCACGGGATGTTATCGAACACTGAAGCTTTCTTT	CASSHGMLSNTEAFF
TRBD1	15	TRBJ1-3	NA	TRBV9	TGTGCCAGCAGCGTAGGGGACAGGCGCGGAAACACCATATATTTT	CASSVGDRRGNTIYF
NA	13	TRBJ2-7	NA	TRBV7-6	TGTGCCAGCAGCTTAGGGCTTGAGTACGAGCAGTACTTC	CASSLGLEYEQYF
TRBD1	14	TRBJ1-2	NA	TRBV18	TGTGCCAGCTCACCCAACGGACAGGCGAATGGCTACACCTTC	CASSPNGQANGYTF
NA	14	TRBJ2-1	NA	TRBV6-6	TGTGCCAGCAGGACTGAGGGGGACTACAATGAGCAGTTCTTC	CASRTEGDYNEQFF
NA	15	TRBJ1-2	once	TRBV19	TGTGCCAGTAGTACCCGCCCGGGCGAGGGATATGGCTACACCTTC	CASSTRPGEGYGYTF
TRBD1	16	TRBJ2-5	NA	TRBV4-1	TGCGCCAGCAGCCCCTACCCGGGACAGGGGGTTGAGACCCAGTACTTC	CASSPYPGQGVETQYF
NA	15	TRBJ1-2	NA	TRBV25-1	TGTGCCAGCAGTGAATTTAACAGGGACGGCTATGGCTACACCTTC	CASSEFNRDGYGYTF
NA	13	TRBJ1-2	NA	TRBV25-1	TGTGCCAGCAGACAAACAGGGTTCTATGGCTACACCTTC	CASRQTGFYGYTF
TRBD1	12	TRBJ1-2	NA	TRBV19	TGTGCCAGTAGGACAGGGGACTATGGCTACACCTTC	CASRTGDYGYTF
NA	16	TRBJ2-2	NA	TRBV18	TGTGCCAGCTCACCTTCTTATCTTTTGAACACCGGGGAGCTGTTTTTT	CASSPSYLLNTGELFF
NA	15	TRBJ2-3	NA	TRBV28	TGTGCCAGCAGTTTATACCCCACCAGCACAGATACGCAGTATTTT	CASSLYPTSTDTQYF
TRBD2	16	TRBJ2-3	NA	TRBV7-2	TGTGCCAGCAGCTTAGCGGTAGCGGGGGCAGGGGATACGCAGTATTTT	CASSLAVAGAGDTQYF
TRBD1	16	TRBJ1-4	NA	TRBV27	TGTGCCAGCAGTCTGGGACAGGGGGTTACTAATGAAAAACTGTTTTTT	CASSLGQGVTNEKLFF
NA	13	TRBJ2-7	NA	TRBV28	TGTGCCAGCAGTCCGGATTCAGGTAGGGAGCAGTACTTC	CASSPDSGREQYF
TRBD1	16	TRBJ2-6	NA	TRBV7-2	TGTGCCAGCAGCCCAAGGACAGGGGCTGGGGCCAACGTCCTGACTTTC	CASSPRTGAGANVLTF
NA	15	TRBJ1-4	NA	TRBV15	TGTGCCACCAGCAGCGGCGGTCGGACTAATGAAAAACTGTTTTTT	CATSSGGRTNEKLFF
NA	13	TRBJ2-7	NA	TRBV7-9	TGTGCCAGCAGCTTAGTTATGGGCTACGAGCAGTACTTC	CASSLVMGYEQYF
NA	16	TRBJ2-1	NA	TRBV4-3	TGCGCCAGCAGCCAAGATTGGGGGAGTCCCTACAATGAGCAGTTCTTC	CASSQDWGSPYNEQFF
NA	13	TRBJ1-1	NA	TRBV6-5	TGTGCCAGCAGTTACGGACGGGTCGCTGAAGCTTTCTTT	CASSYGRVAEAFF
TRBD1	14	TRBJ2-5	NA	TRBV7-3	TGTGCCAGCAGCCCCGACAGGGGAGGAGAGACCCAGTACTTC	CASSPDRGGETQYF
TRBD2	16	TRBJ2-2	NA	TRBV7-2	TGTGCCAGCAGCTTAGTTAGCGGGAGTCTCACCGGGGAGCTGTTTTTT	CASSLVSGSLTGELFF
TRBD1	16	TRBJ2-7	NA	TRBV4-3	TGCGCCAGCAGCCAAGCGCGGGACAGGGGGCTCTACGAGCAGTACTTC	CASSQARDRGLYEQYF
TRBD2	15	TRBJ2-5	NA	TRBV18	TGTGCCAGCTCCTCAGGACTAGCGGGGGTAGAGACCCAGTACTTC	CASSSGLAGVETQYF
TRBD1	13	TRBJ2-7	once	TRBV5-1	TGCGCCAGCAGCGCGGACAGGGGGCGCGAGCAGTACTTC	CASSADRGREQYF
NA	13	TRBJ1-2	NA	TRBV18	TGTGCCAGCTCACTAGGGACCGACTATGGCTACACCTTC	CASSLGTDYGYTF
NA	13	TRBJ1-2	NA	TRBV28	TGTGCCAGCATCGATCTTAACAGGGCCGGCGCCACCTTC	CASIDLNRAGATF
NA	14	TRBJ1-2	NA	TRBV7-2	TGTGCCAGCAGACTCGGGTTTCGGGACTATGGCTACACCTTC	CASRLGFRDYGYTF
TRBD1	14	TRBJ1-2	NA	TRBV2	TGTGCCAGCAGTGTACAGGGGACTAACTATGGCTACACCTTC	CASSVQGTNYGYTF
TRBD1	14	TRBJ1-2	NA	TRBV5-5	TGTGCCAGCAGCACCCGGACAGGGGCGCATGGCTACACCTTC	CASSTRTGAHGYTF
NA	18	TRBJ1-4	NA	TRBV7-9	TGTGCCAGCAGCGGACGGGGTTTAGGACTAGCAACTAATGAAAAACTGTTTTTT	CASSGRGLGLATNEKLFF
NA	14	TRBJ1-2	NA	TRBV2	TGTGCCAGCAAGGACAGTATCTCTAACTATGGCTACACCTTC	CASKDSISNYGYTF
NA	13	TRBJ2-5	NA	TRBV28	TGTGCCAGCAGTTTACCAGCCACAGAGACCCAGTACTTC	CASSLPATETQYF
TRBD2	14	TRBJ2-3	NA	TRBV12-5	TGTGCTAGTAAGCCCGGGGGGAGCACAGATACGCAGTATTTT	CASKPGGSTDTQYF
NA	14	TRBJ1-1	NA	TRBV11-2	TGTGCCAGCAGCTTTTTAGACAGGAACACTGAAGCTTTCTTT	CASSFLDRNTEAFF
NA	13	TRBJ1-1	NA	TRBV10-2	TGCGCCATTTTAGAAGTGGGGGGCACTGAAGCTTTCTTT	CAILEVGGTEAFF
NA	15	TRBJ1-4	NA	TRBV10-3	TGTGCCATCAGTGAGTCAGGGAAACATAATGAAAAACTGTTTTTT	CAISESGKHNEKLFF
NA	14	TRBJ1-3	NA	TRBV7-2	TGTGCCAGCAGCCCCGAGTCGAGGTGGAACACCATATATTTT	CASSPESRWNTIYF
TRBD1	16	TRBJ2-2	once	TRBV7-9	TGTGCCAGCAGCTTAGGACAGGGGGCTGGCACCGGGGAGCTGTTTTTT	CASSLGQGAGTGELFF
NA	15	TRBJ2-1	NA	TRBV11-2	TGTGCCAGCAGCTTAGTGACAGGACGTCGGAATGAGCAGTTCTTC	CASSLVTGRRNEQFF
NA	13	TRBJ1-6	NA	TRBV4-3	TGCGCCAGCAGCCAAGTAACGGGTTCACCCCTCCACTTT	CASSQVTGSPLHF
NA	14	TRBJ1-4	NA	TRBV19	TGTGCCAGTAGTATCGGCACACAGAGTGAAAAACTGTTTTTT	CASSIGTQSEKLFF
NA	16	TRBJ2-1	NA	TRBV11-2	TGTGCCAGCAGCCCGGAATTTAGCGCCTCCTACAATGAGCAGTTCTTC	CASSPEFSASYNEQFF
NA	14	TRBJ2-7	NA	TRBV6-5	TGTGCCAGCAGTGGGGACACCCGAGGGTACGAGCAGTACTTC	CASSGDTRGYEQYF
NA	16	TRBJ1-3	NA	TRBV4-2	TGTGCCAGCAGCCGAACTGTAGGACAGTCTGGAAACACCATATATTTT	CASSRTVGQSGNTIYF
TRBD2	15	TRBJ2-7	NA	TRBV9	TGTGCCAGCAGCCCCCGCCCGGGACTAGCTTACGAGCAGTACTTC	CASSPRPGLAYEQYF
TRBD1	17	TRBJ2-6	NA	TRBV27	TGTGCCAGCAGTTTAGTGGGACAGAAGTCTGGGGCCAACGTCCTGACTTTC	CASSLVGQKSGANVLTF
TRBD2	16	TRBJ2-1	NA	TRBV6-5	TGTGCCAGCAGTTACTCGACACTAGCGGGGGTACGAGAGCAGTTCTTC	CASSYSTLAGVREQFF
NA	14	TRBJ1-1	NA	TRBV19	TGTGCCAGTAGTATTGCAGGGAGAGGCACTGAAGCTTTCTTT	CASSIAGRGTEAFF
TRBD1	15	TRBJ2-1	NA	TRBV27	TGTGCCAGCAGTTATTTGGACAGGGGGTACAATGAGCAGTTCTTC	CASSYLDRGYNEQFF
NA	15	TRBJ2-7	NA	TRBV10-3	TGTGCCATCAGTGAGTCGGCCAAATTGTCCTACGAGCAGTACTTC	CAISESAKLSYEQYF
TRBD2	16	TRBJ2-2	once	TRBV28	TGTGCCAGCAGTTTGTGGACTAGCGGTAACACCGGGGAGCTGTTTTTT	CASSLWTSGNTGELFF
TRBD1	15	TRBJ1-3	NA	TRBV19	TGTGCCAGTAGTGGCCGGACAGGGCCTGGAAACACCATATATTTT	CASSGRTGPGNTIYF
NA	12	TRBJ2-7	NA	TRBV28	TGTGCCAGCTCGCCGGGTGGATACGAGCAGTACTTC	CASSPGGYEQYF
NA	13	TRBJ2-1	once	TRBV27	TGTGCCAGCAGTTGGAAACCGGGGGCAGCGCAGTTCTTC	CASSWKPGAAQFF
NA	13	TRBJ1-1	NA	TRBV11-3	TGTGCCAGCAGCTTATCCTTGAACACTGAAGCTTTCTTT	CASSLSLNTEAFF
NA	15	TRBJ1-1	NA	TRBV18	TGTGCCAGCTCAGCCTACAGGGTCTCGAACACTGAAGCTTTCTTT	CASSAYRVSNTEAFF
NA	15	TRBJ1-3	NA	TRBV28	TGTGCCAGCGGTGCAGGGACTTACTCTGGAAACACCATATATTTT	CASGAGTYSGNTIYF
TRBD1	14	TRBJ1-2	NA	TRBV9	TGTGCCAGCAGCGCTAGGGACAGCTACTATGGCTACACCTTC	CASSARDSYYGYTF